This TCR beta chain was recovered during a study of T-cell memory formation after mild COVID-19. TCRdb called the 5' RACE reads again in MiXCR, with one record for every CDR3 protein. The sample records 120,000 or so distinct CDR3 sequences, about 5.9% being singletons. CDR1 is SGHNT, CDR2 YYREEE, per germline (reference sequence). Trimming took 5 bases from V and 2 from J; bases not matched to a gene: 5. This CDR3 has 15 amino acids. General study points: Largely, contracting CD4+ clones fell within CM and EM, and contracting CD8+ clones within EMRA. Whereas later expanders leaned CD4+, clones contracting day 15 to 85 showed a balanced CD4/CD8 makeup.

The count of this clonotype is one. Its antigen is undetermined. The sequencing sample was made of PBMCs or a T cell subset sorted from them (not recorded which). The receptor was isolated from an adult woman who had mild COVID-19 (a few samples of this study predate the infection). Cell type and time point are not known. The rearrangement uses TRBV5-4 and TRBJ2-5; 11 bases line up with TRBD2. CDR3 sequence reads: CASSYLAGGQETQYF. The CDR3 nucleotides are TGTGCCAGCAGTTATCTAGCGGGAGGTCAAGAGACCCAGTACTTC.